The 7 T cell receptor beta chains below all came from one sample that was sequenced in a study of T cell changes during pregnancy in multiple sclerosis. Here immunoSEQ multiplex PCR was the method, and the copy in TCRdb shows in-frame clones only, minus some. The sample holds around 30,000 clones; around 89% are singletons and the top ten take 6.5% to 7%. The sequenced sample was CD8+ T cells from peripheral blood mononuclear cells, obtained in the second trimester of pregnancy. The receptors stem from a female donor with multiple sclerosis, enrolled in a pregnancy study.

The chain links TRBV7-8 to TRBJ2-1; 7 positions agree with TRBD2. Trimming cost V 5 bases and J 6 bases; bases outside gene matches: 7. This CDR3 region has 14 residues. Germline V gene sequence: CDR1 SGHVS, CDR2 FQNEAQ. The CDR3 protein is CASSPRLAANEQFF. CDR3 nucleotide sequence: TGTGCCAGCAGCCCGAGACTAGCTGCCAATGAGCAGTTCTTC.

J is TRBJ1-5 and V is TRBV7-9; TRBD1 agrees at 7 bases. Per the germline V gene, CDR1 is SEHNR and CDR2 is FQNEAQ (reference sequence). J lost 4 bases, V lost 6 bases, and 3 bases had no gene match. The CDR3 covers 13 residues. The CDR3 protein is CASSRRGNQPQHF. CDR3 sequence (DNA): TGTGCCAGCAGTCGCAGGGGGAATCAGCCCCAGCATTTT.

The chain recombines TRBV12-5 with TRBJ2-3, with D maybe TRBD1 (7 bases). CDR3 length: 14 amino acids. The V end was cut by 4 bases, the J end by 6 bases, with 14 bases between. Germline V gene sequence: CDR1 LGHNT, CDR2 FRNRAP. The CDR3 region has the DNA TGTGCTAGTGGTTCGCGGGACAGTTTGGATACGCAGTATTTT. It translates to CASGSRDSLDTQYF.

The chain combines TRBV6-4 with TRBJ2-3; 8 bases are shared with TRBD2. V lost 5 bases to trimming and J lost 3 bases; unmatched junction nucleotides: 7. The germline CDR1 and CDR2 sequences are MRHNA and SNTAGT. CDR3 length: 15 residues. The CDR3 DNA sequence: TGTGCCAGCAGTCTACTAGCGGACTCTACAGATACGCAGTATTTT. Its translation: CASSLLADSTDTQYF.

The J gene is TRBJ1-2, the V gene TRBV7-9; D is ambiguous. Trimming removed 4 bases at V and 1 base at J, with 10 bases between. The V gene's germline CDR1 is SEHNR and CDR2 FQNEAQ (reference sequence). This CDR3 comprises 14 residues. The CDR3 sequence: CASSSVGLNYGYTF. Here the CDR3 DNA reads TGTGCCAGCAGCTCTGTGGGCCTTAACTATGGCTACACCTTC.

The chain has TRBV27 and TRBJ1-1, with TRBD1 matching over 7 bases. Germline V gene lookup returns CDR1 MNHEY and CDR2 SMNVEV (reference sequence). V shed 7 bases, J shed 4 bases, and the junction held 9 bases outside the gene matches. The CDR3 runs 14 residues. DNA for the CDR3: TGTGCCAGCAAGGAGACAGGGTCGAGCACTGAAGCTTTCTTT. Translated, it gives CASKETGSSTEAFF.

This chain links TRBV5-4 with TRBJ2-2; 8 positions agree with TRBD1. From germline, CDR1 is SGHNT and CDR2 YYREEE (reference sequence). The V and J ends lost 4 bases and 3 bases, in that order; junction bases with no gene match: 8. This CDR3 region has 16 residues. The CDR3 region is CASSPMAGGYTGELFF. CDR3 sequence (DNA): TGTGCCAGCAGCCCTATGGCAGGGGGCTACACCGGGGAGCTGTTTTTT.